The T cell receptor (beta chain) under discussion was sequenced for a study of T cells in Graves' hyperthyroidism and ophthalmopathy. This clonotype was detected a few times. With V trimmed by 5 bases and J by 7 bases, 7 bases remained unmatched. CDR3 length: 14 amino acids. Germline V gives CDR1 SEHNR, CDR2 FQNEAQ (reference sequence). The source of the PBMCs was around 9 ml of fresh peripheral blood. RNA transcripts yielded amplified TCR beta CDR3 regions. The HTBI primer set was used in a first-round RT-PCR of the TCR CDR3. TCRdb fed the multiplex PCR reads into MiXCR, producing one record per CDR3 protein. Of 490,000 or so distinct CDR3 sequences listed, about 22% are singletons.

The genes are TRBV7-9 and TRBJ2-1; 8 bases agree with TRBD2. This TCR derives from an older woman with Graves' ophthalmopathy. The material sequenced was blood. The CDR3 sequence: CASSRAGEFNEQFF. CDR3 DNA: TGTGCCAGCAGCCGAGCGGGAGAATTTAATGAGCAGTTCTTC.